Sequencing of this T cell receptor beta chain was carried out in a study of T cells after posttransplantation cyclophosphamide. Study-wide points: Blood and skin or GI T cell repertoires showed limited TRB overlap. Recipient CMV seropositivity and CMV reactivation strongly tracked TRB clonality.

At least ten counts were recorded for this clone. Its antigen is not identified. CDR1 is SGHNT, CDR2 YENEEA, per germline. V lost 5 bases to trimming and J lost 2 bases, with 12 bases between them. The CDR3 contains 14 residues. Busulfan-fludarabine conditioning, marrow transplant, and cyclophosphamide on days +3 and +4 were administered. Method: immunoSEQ multiplex PCR; TCRdb's copy keeps in-frame clones and lacks some. Found here are some 8,100 clones, no singletons; the ten largest cover about 10%. This sample comprised PBMCs, obtained after allogeneic stem cell transplant with posttransplant cyclophosphamide. The TCR comes from a female patient between 50 and 59 years old who received an allogeneic stem cell transplant from a related donor, was CMV-positive, and had no GVHD. Some T cells may trace back to the graft donor. The chain joins TRBV11-3 to TRBJ2-5; a weak D match, TRBD2 (6 bases). The CDR3 DNA sequence: TGTGCCAGCAGCCACCGGACTAAGCAAGAGACCCAGTACTTC. It encodes CASSHRTKQETQYF.